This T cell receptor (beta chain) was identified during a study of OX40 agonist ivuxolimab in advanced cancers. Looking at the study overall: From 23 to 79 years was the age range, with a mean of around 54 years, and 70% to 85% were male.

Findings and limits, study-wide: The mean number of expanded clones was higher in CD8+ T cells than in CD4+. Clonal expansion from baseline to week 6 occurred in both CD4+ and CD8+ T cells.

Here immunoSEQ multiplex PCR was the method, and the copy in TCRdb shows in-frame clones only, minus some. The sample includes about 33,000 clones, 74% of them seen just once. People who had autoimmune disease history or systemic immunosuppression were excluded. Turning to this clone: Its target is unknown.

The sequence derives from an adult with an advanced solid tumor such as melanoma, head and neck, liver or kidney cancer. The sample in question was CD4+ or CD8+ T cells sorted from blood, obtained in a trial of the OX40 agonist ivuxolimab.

CDR3 nucleotide sequence: TGCGCCAGCAGCTCAGAGGAGGGGTGGTACGAGCAGTACTTC. Its translation is CASSSEEGWYEQYF. The V and J genes are TRBV5-1 and TRBJ2-7, with D maybe TRBD2 (6 bases). The CDR3 is 14 amino acids. The V gene's germline CDR1 is SGHRS and CDR2 YFSETQ. Trimming stripped 3 bases from V and 4 bases from J, with 14 bases between.